One and the same sample provided the 3 T cell receptor beta chains below, sequenced in a study of post-analysis software for immune sequencing data. Study results and caveats: Among five TRBV segments more frequent in patients than controls were TRBV5-6, TRBV5-1 and TRBV20-1.

Sequencing libraries made from TCR beta cDNA carried unique molecular identifiers. Via MiXCR, TCRdb re-called the PCR reads, giving one row per CDR3 protein. The profile shows 450,000 to 650,000 distinct CDR3 sequences, around 40% of them singletons. Their recognized antigens are unknown. Sequenced: blood. The receptors come from a girl between 10 and 17 years old with multiple sclerosis.

The chain links TRBV12-3 or TRBV12-4 to TRBJ2-3; 7 bases agree with TRBD2. This CDR3 has 14 amino acids. The J segment lost 4 bases and the V segment lost 6 bases, leaving 7 bases of the junction unmatched. The CDR3 DNA reads as TGTGCCAGCAGGCCTTTTGGGGGGGCAGATACGCAGTATTTT. It encodes CASRPFGGADTQYF.

Only a few counts were recorded for this clonotype. The chain carries TRBV6-1 and TRBJ2-7; 10 nucleotides align to TRBD2. Trimming at V came to 5 bases and at J to 2 bases, leaving 18 bases not matched to a gene. The CDR3 sequence is 19 residues long. CDR1 and CDR2 from the germline V gene are MNHNS and SASEGT. CDR3 region: CASSSQSGRALHTAYEQYF. CDR3 sequence (DNA): TGTGCCAGCAGTAGCCAGAGCGGGAGGGCCCTCCACACAGCCTACGAGCAGTACTTC.

The CDR3 reads CASSKEGLAVRQETQYF. The CDR3 nucleotides are TGTGCCAGCAGCAAGGAGGGACTAGCGGTTAGACAAGAGACCCAGTACTTC. V usage is TRBV7-3 and J usage is TRBJ2-5; TRBD2 matches 11 bases. Germline V lookup: CDR1 SGHTA, CDR2 FQGTGA. The CDR3 is 17 amino acids. The ends lost 5 bases at V and 2 bases at J; junction bases unmatched: 10.